The 21 T cell receptor beta chains presented below share a single source sample, sequenced in a study of radiotherapy plus CTLA-4 blockade in lung cancer. Assay: immunoSEQ multiplex PCR; the TCRdb copy retains only in-frame clones and omits some. The table has roughly 110,000 clones, 70% to 85% seen once. Material: peripheral blood, obtained from a patient treated with radiotherapy plus ipilimumab. These receptors all come from a human donor with non-small cell lung cancer that progressed on radiotherapy plus ipilimumab. Some clones in this sample may be carry-over from other donors' samples.

The chain uses TRBV6-6 and TRBJ1-1, with no clear D. Germline V lookup: CDR1 MNHNY, CDR2 SVGAGI (reference sequence). The CDR3 sequence is 14 residues long. Deletions cut 1 base from V and 0 bases from J, with 6 bases between. The DNA for the CDR3 is TGTGCCAGCAGTTACTATGGGTTGAACACTGAAGCTTTCTTT. This encodes CASSYYGLNTEAFF.

CDR3 region: CASTRAQGRNSPLHF. CDR3 sequence (DNA): TGTGCCAGCACCCGAGCACAGGGGCGCAATTCACCCCTCCACTTT. The chain employs TRBV6-5 and TRBJ1-6; 7 nucleotides line up with TRBD1. This CDR3 has 15 amino acids. Germline assignment: CDR1 MNHEY and CDR2 SVGAGI. After removal of 7 bases from V and 7 bases from J, the junction contained 10 bases not matched to a gene.

The V gene is TRBV19, the J gene TRBJ1-1; no firm D call. Trimming stripped 1 base from V and 4 bases from J, with 10 bases between. The length of the CDR3 is 14 residues. The germline CDR1 and CDR2 sequences are LNHDA and SQIVND (reference sequence). The CDR3 region is CASSIGRELTEAFF. The CDR3 DNA follows: TGTGCCAGTAGTATAGGGAGGGAACTCACTGAAGCTTTCTTT. The variable domain in full, completed from reference TRBV19 and TRBJ1-1, reads DGGITQSPKYLFRKEGQNVTLSCEQNLNHDAMYWYRQDPGQGLRLIYYSQIVNDFQKGDIAEGYSVSREKKESFPLTVTSAQKNPTAFYLCASSIGRELTEAFFGQGTRLTVV.

The chain links TRBV27 to TRBJ2-5, with D perhaps given as TRBD1 or TRBD2 (5 bases each). Trimming took off 5 bases at V and 4 bases at J, with 14 bases between the two ends. CDR3 length: 14 residues. Germline lookup yields CDR1 MNHEY and CDR2 SMNVEV (reference sequence). CDR3 in DNA: TGTGCCAGCAGTAATGTGTTGGGACCAGAGACCCAGTACTTC. Protein sequence: CASSNVLGPETQYF.

This clone showed up just a few times. V is TRBV9 and J is TRBJ2-3, with D possibly being TRBD1 (6 bases). V was trimmed by 4 bases and J by 3 bases, leaving 15 bases between them. Germline V CDR1 and CDR2: SGDLS, YYNGEE. This CDR3 region has 15 residues. The CDR3 nucleotides read TGTGCCAGCAGCCCCACAGGGAGTGAGACAGATACGCAGTATTTT. Amino acid sequence: CASSPTGSETDTQYF.

The chain employs TRBV5-1 and TRBJ1-3; 7 bases map to TRBD1. CDR1 and CDR2 from the germline V gene are SGHRS and YFSETQ. This CDR3 comprises 18 residues. With V trimmed by 0 bases and J by 0 bases, 9 bases remained unmatched. CDR3 sequence: CASSLVLGTVDSGNTIYF. In DNA, the CDR3 is TGCGCCAGCAGCTTGGTTTTGGGGACAGTAGACTCTGGAAACACCATATATTTT.

The rearrangement uses TRBV4-2 and TRBJ1-1; D is undetermined. Germline-derived CDR1 and CDR2 are LGHNA and YNFKEQ. Between the trimmed V and J ends, which lost 6 bases and 0 bases, there was a span of 11 bases. This CDR3 region has 14 residues. For the CDR3, the DNA is TGTGCCAGCAGTTCCCGGACGGTGAACACTGAAGCTTTCTTT. Its translation is CASSSRTVNTEAFF.

The CDR3 DNA reads TGTGCCACCAGCAGAGATAATTGGGGTGTCGGGACAGGGTATGGCTACACCTTC. Amino acids: CATSRDNWGVGTGYGYTF. This sequence joins TRBV15 and TRBJ1-2; 9 bases are a match to TRBD1. The CDR3 has 18 amino acids. Germline CDR1 is LNHNV and CDR2 is YYDKDF (reference sequence). J was trimmed by 5 bases and V by 0 bases; bases with no gene match: 13.

This clone was seen a single time. The rearrangement uses TRBV7-7 and TRBJ2-1; no firm D call. The length of the CDR3 is 9 residues. Germline-derived CDR1 and CDR2 are SSHAT and FNYEAQ (reference sequence). CDR3 in DNA: TGTGTAGGGTCTTTTGAGCAGTTCTTC. This encodes CVGSFEQFF.

V is TRBV20-1 and J is TRBJ2-1, with D hard to call. CDR1 and CDR2 from the germline V gene are DFQATT and SNEGSKA (reference sequence). V lost 4 bases, J lost 9 bases, and 10 bases lay in between. The CDR3 has 11 residues. The CDR3 DNA reads as TGCAGTGCTACTAGGCGTCGTGAGCAGTTCTTC. It yields the protein CSATRRREQFF.

The rearrangement joins TRBV5-1 to TRBJ1-1; a weak D match, TRBD1 (6 bases). CDR1 is SGHRS and CDR2 is YFSETQ in the germline V gene. This CDR3 comprises 18 residues. Trimming shortened V by 4 bases and J by 8 bases, and 30 bases separated the two germline ends. The CDR3 here is CASSPAVGYGRTAKEAFF. CDR3 DNA: TGCGCCAGCAGCCCGGCCGTGGGATACGGCCGGACAGCCAAAGAAGCTTTCTTT.

This chain connects TRBV27 to TRBJ1-5; D remains ambiguous. This CDR3 contains 13 residues. Looked up from germline, CDR1 is MNHEY and CDR2 is SMNVEV (reference sequence). V was pared by 5 bases and J by 6 bases, with 11 bases between. CDR3 in DNA: TGTGCCAGCAGTGATGGTTATGGTCAGCCCCAGCATTTT. Translated, it gives CASSDGYGQPQHF.

The V call is TRBV5-1, the J call TRBJ1-2; D might be TRBD1 (6 bases). This CDR3 comprises 13 residues. Germline lookup yields CDR1 SGHRS and CDR2 YFSETQ. The V and J ends lost 4 bases and 2 bases respectively, with 9 bases between them. In DNA form, the CDR3 reads TGCGCCAGCAGCCTGGACAGCAACTATGGCTACACCTTC. It specifies CASSLDSNYGYTF.

The chain joins TRBV4-1 to TRBJ1-3; a weak D match, TRBD1 (6 bases). This CDR3 spans 18 amino acids. In germline, CDR1 is MGHRA, CDR2 YSYEKL. Trimming left V 2 bases short and J 0 bases short, with 17 bases between. The CDR3 here is CASSQRAGARSSGNTIYF. The CDR3 DNA sequence: TGCGCCAGCAGCCAACGCGCGGGGGCGCGGAGCTCTGGAAACACCATATATTTT.

The V gene is TRBV7-3, the J gene TRBJ2-3, with TRBD2 identical over 7 bases. With V trimmed by 8 bases and J by 2 bases, 4 bases remained unmatched. There are 13 residues in the CDR3. Germline V gives CDR1 SGHTA, CDR2 FQGTGA. In nucleotides, the CDR3 is TGTGCCAGCGGCCGGGACTACACAGATACGCAGTATTTT. Translated: CASGRDYTDTQYF.

V gene TRBV2 combines with J gene TRBJ1-2, with 9 bases lining up with TRBD1. Trimming cost V 6 bases and J 6 bases; bases outside gene matches: 14. The germline gives CDR1 SNHLY, CDR2 FYNNEI. The CDR3 is 16 residues long. The CDR3 sequence is CASRSGTGSWSNGYTF. CDR3 nucleotides: TGTGCCAGCAGGTCCGGGACAGGGTCTTGGAGCAATGGCTACACCTTC.

V and J are TRBV9 and TRBJ2-2; D is ambiguous. Germline-derived CDR1 and CDR2 are SGDLS and YYNGEE. V shed 0 bases and J shed 1 base, with 13 bases lying between them. The CDR3 spans 17 residues. The CDR3 DNA follows: TGTGCCAGCAGCGTAGTAGGGCGGCCCCAGAACACCGGGGAGCTGTTTTTT. Translating it yields CASSVVGRPQNTGELFF.

The V gene is TRBV11-2, the J gene TRBJ1-6, with 12 bases aligning to TRBD1. Germline V lookup: CDR1 SGHAT, CDR2 FQNNGV. With 4 bases clipped from V and 11 bases from J, the junction kept 12 bases outside the gene matches. The CDR3 length is 17 residues. The CDR3 loop is CASSSPFRDRGLPPLHF. In DNA form, the CDR3 reads TGTGCCAGCAGCTCCCCTTTCCGGGACAGGGGGCTTCCACCCCTCCACTTT.

In this sample, this clone turned up a few times. This sequence joins TRBV5-1 and TRBJ2-2; maybe TRBD1 (5 bases). Germline CDR1 is SGHRS and CDR2 is YFSETQ. With 0 bases removed from V and 0 bases from J, the gap between germline ends came to 6 bases. The CDR3 is made up of 15 amino acids. The CDR3 reads CASSLAGTNTGELFF. The CDR3 region has the DNA TGCGCCAGCAGCTTGGCAGGGACGAACACCGGGGAGCTGTTTTTT.

The gene calls are TRBV5-1 and TRBJ2-3; D may be TRBD2 (6 bases). CDR3 length: 15 residues. Germline CDR1 reads SGHRS; CDR2 reads YFSETQ. The V gene lost 3 bases and the J gene lost 2 bases, with 13 bases spanning the gap. The DNA of the CDR3 is TGCGCCAGCAGCTACTTTAGCGGAACCACAGATACGCAGTATTTT. Amino acids: CASSYFSGTTDTQYF.

This clone was counted a few times. CDR3 DNA: TGTGCCAGCAGCCAGGGGGGGCGGGTGAATGAAAAACTGTTTTTT. Translation gives CASSQGGRVNEKLFF. The V gene is TRBV4-2, the J gene TRBJ1-4, with D perhaps TRBD1 (6 bases). The CDR3 consists of 15 residues. V lost 3 bases, J lost 5 bases, and 13 bases lay in between. Germline values: CDR1 LGHNA, CDR2 YNFKEQ.